The present TCR beta chain was sequenced within a study of blood T cell repertoires in COVID-19. TCRdb's table, derived via immunoSEQ multiplex PCR, lists solely in-frame clones and lacks some. This sample has some 80,000 clones, with 77% found just once. Trimming shortened V by 4 bases and J by 3 bases, and 16 bases separated the two germline ends. The germline V gene has CDR1 MGHRA and CDR2 YSYEKL. The length of the CDR3 is 15 residues. This receptor was identified in a human donor in a cohort sampled during active COVID-19. This rearrangement joins TRBV4-1 to TRBJ2-7, with D unresolved. The sequenced sample consisted of peripheral blood. The CDR3 reads CASSPAPERRYEQYF. The DNA of the CDR3 is TGCGCCAGCAGCCCTGCGCCGGAGAGGCGCTACGAGCAGTACTTC.